The rows below give T cell receptor beta chains drawn from one sample of a study of blood T cell repertoires in COVID-19. Libraries were prepared by immunoSEQ multiplex PCR; TCRdb keeps only in-frame clonotypes and omits some of them. Of roughly 87,000 clones listed, about 80% are singletons. The material sequenced was peripheral blood. All receptors derive from a woman between 65 and 79 years old with acute or convalescent COVID-19. Both conserved end residues are part of each CDR3. D genes are given only for firm matches. Clone size is given for some rows only: seen once, a few or many times, or a class if the clone is expanded.

v_gene: TRBV19; abundance: .; d_gene: TRBD1; j_gene: TRBJ2-2; CDR3nt: TGTGCCAGTAGTATGCAGGACAGGGGGTTCACCGGGGAGCTGTTTTTT; CDR3aa: CASSMQDRGFTGELFF
v_gene: TRBV3-1/TRBV3-2; abundance: .; d_gene: TRBD1; j_gene: TRBJ1-4; CDR3nt: TGTGCCAGCAGCCCACGGACAGGGAATGAAAAACTGTTTTTT; CDR3aa: CASSPRTGNEKLFF
v_gene: TRBV10-2; abundance: .; d_gene: TRBD1; j_gene: TRBJ2-5; CDR3nt: TGCGCCAGCAGTGAGTATAGGACAGGGGAAGAGACCCAGTACTTC; CDR3aa: CASSEYRTGEETQYF
v_gene: TRBV20-1; abundance: .; d_gene: .; j_gene: TRBJ2-1; CDR3nt: TGCAGTGCTACAGGGAATAAGGAGCAGTTCTTC; CDR3aa: CSATGNKEQFF
v_gene: TRBV5-8; abundance: .; d_gene: .; j_gene: TRBJ1-4; CDR3nt: TGTGCCAGCAGCTTGGAGGGGACTGCAACTAATGAAAAACTGTTTTTT; CDR3aa: CASSLEGTATNEKLFF
v_gene: TRBV25-1; abundance: .; d_gene: TRBD1; j_gene: TRBJ2-2; CDR3nt: TGTGCCAGCAGTGGCCGGGGACAGACGAACACCGGGGAGCTGTTTTTT; CDR3aa: CASSGRGQTNTGELFF
v_gene: TRBV11-2; abundance: .; d_gene: TRBD1; j_gene: TRBJ2-1; CDR3nt: TGTGCCAGCAGCTTAGCTAGGGACAGGGGTACGTTCTTC; CDR3aa: CASSLARDRGTFF
v_gene: TRBV7-9; abundance: .; d_gene: .; j_gene: TRBJ1-2; CDR3nt: TGTGCCAGCAGTTTTAGCGATCCCGGGGGTGGCTACACCTTC; CDR3aa: CASSFSDPGGGYTF
v_gene: TRBV7-2; abundance: .; d_gene: .; j_gene: TRBJ1-6; CDR3nt: TGTGCCAGCAGCTTATCGAGGGCTTCACCCCTCCACTTT; CDR3aa: CASSLSRASPLHF
v_gene: TRBV7-2; abundance: .; d_gene: .; j_gene: TRBJ1-2; CDR3nt: TGTGCCAGCAGCTTAGCGCCGGGGAACTATGGCTACACCTTC; CDR3aa: CASSLAPGNYGYTF
v_gene: TRBV5-1; abundance: .; d_gene: .; j_gene: TRBJ2-2; CDR3nt: TGCGCCAGCAGCTACGTGGCAGGCCCCGGGGAGCTGTTTTTT; CDR3aa: CASSYVAGPGELFF
v_gene: TRBV7-6; abundance: once; d_gene: .; j_gene: TRBJ1-3; CDR3nt: TGTGCCAGCAGCACGGGACATTCCTCTGGAAACACCATATATTTT; CDR3aa: CASSTGHSSGNTIYF
v_gene: TRBV5-1; abundance: .; d_gene: .; j_gene: TRBJ1-1; CDR3nt: TGCGCCAGCAGCTTGAATCCTCCCCCGAACACTGAAGCTTTCTTT; CDR3aa: CASSLNPPPNTEAFF
v_gene: TRBV5-1; abundance: .; d_gene: .; j_gene: TRBJ1-1; CDR3nt: TGCGCCAGCAGCCTTCACAGGGACCCAAACACTGAAGCTTTCTTT; CDR3aa: CASSLHRDPNTEAFF
v_gene: TRBV14; abundance: .; d_gene: .; j_gene: TRBJ1-2; CDR3nt: TGTGCCAGCAGCCAAGATAGGGGCTACAGGACTAACTATGGCTACACCTTC; CDR3aa: CASSQDRGYRTNYGYTF
v_gene: TRBV2; abundance: .; d_gene: .; j_gene: TRBJ1-4; CDR3nt: TGTGCCAGCAGTGAAGCGCAACTGGAGAAACTGTTTTTT; CDR3aa: CASSEAQLEKLFF
v_gene: TRBV2; abundance: .; d_gene: .; j_gene: TRBJ1-6; CDR3nt: TGTGCCAGCAAAGAGGGCGTGTTTTATAATTCACCCCTCCACTTT; CDR3aa: CASKEGVFYNSPLHF
v_gene: TRBV10-2; abundance: .; d_gene: .; j_gene: TRBJ2-7; CDR3nt: TGCGCCAGCAGTGAGTCCGCCAGCTCCTACGAGCAGTACTTC; CDR3aa: CASSESASSYEQYF
v_gene: TRBV7-6; abundance: .; d_gene: .; j_gene: TRBJ1-3; CDR3nt: TGTGCCAGCAGCTTATACGCAGGCTCTGGAAACACCATATATTTT; CDR3aa: CASSLYAGSGNTIYF
v_gene: TRBV19; abundance: .; d_gene: .; j_gene: TRBJ1-5; CDR3nt: TGTGCCAGTAAACTCCCGGGAATCCATCAGCCCCAGCATTTT; CDR3aa: CASKLPGIHQPQHF
v_gene: TRBV7-8; abundance: .; d_gene: TRBD1; j_gene: TRBJ1-3; CDR3nt: TGTGCCAGCAGCTTAGTAGGGGGCAGCTCTGGAAACACCATATATTTT; CDR3aa: CASSLVGGSSGNTIYF
v_gene: TRBV23-1; abundance: .; d_gene: TRBD2; j_gene: TRBJ2-4; CDR3nt: TGCGCCAGCACCGGGGGGAGTTCGGCCAAAAACATTCAGTACTTC; CDR3aa: CASTGGSSAKNIQYF
v_gene: TRBV2; abundance: .; d_gene: .; j_gene: TRBJ1-5; CDR3nt: TGTGCCAGCAGGAAGCGGGACGGGGATCAGCCCCAGCATTTT; CDR3aa: CASRKRDGDQPQHF
v_gene: TRBV5-4; abundance: .; d_gene: TRBD1; j_gene: TRBJ1-4; CDR3nt: TGTGCCAGCAGCTTAGACAGGGTGGATGAAAAACTGTTTTTT; CDR3aa: CASSLDRVDEKLFF
v_gene: TRBV28; abundance: .; d_gene: .; j_gene: TRBJ2-3; CDR3nt: TGTGCCAGCAGACAACGTGTGTCCAGGAAGATCACAGATACGCAGTATTTT; CDR3aa: CASRQRVSRKITDTQYF